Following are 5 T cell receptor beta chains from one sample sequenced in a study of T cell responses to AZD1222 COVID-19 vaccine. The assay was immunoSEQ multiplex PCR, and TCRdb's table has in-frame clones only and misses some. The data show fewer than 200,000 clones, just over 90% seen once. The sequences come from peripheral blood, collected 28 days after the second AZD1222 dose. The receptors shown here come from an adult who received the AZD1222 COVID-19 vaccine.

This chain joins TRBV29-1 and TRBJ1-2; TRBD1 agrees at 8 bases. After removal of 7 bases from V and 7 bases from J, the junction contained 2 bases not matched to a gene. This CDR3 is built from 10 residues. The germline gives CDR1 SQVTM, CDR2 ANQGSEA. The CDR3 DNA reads TGCAGCGCCGACAGGGGTGGCTACACCTTC. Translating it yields CSADRGGYTF.

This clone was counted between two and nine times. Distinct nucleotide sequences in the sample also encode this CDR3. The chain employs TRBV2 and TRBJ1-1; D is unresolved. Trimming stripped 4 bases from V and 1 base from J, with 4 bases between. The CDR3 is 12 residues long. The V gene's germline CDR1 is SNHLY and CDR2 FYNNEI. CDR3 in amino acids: CASSVGNTEAFF. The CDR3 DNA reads TGTGCCAGCAGTGTAGGGAACACTGAAGCTTTCTTT.

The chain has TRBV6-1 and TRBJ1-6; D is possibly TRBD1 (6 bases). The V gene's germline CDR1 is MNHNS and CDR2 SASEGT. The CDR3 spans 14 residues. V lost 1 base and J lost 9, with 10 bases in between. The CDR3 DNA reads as TGTGCCAGCAGTGAAGACAGGGCGGGTTCACCCCTCCACTTT. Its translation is CASSEDRAGSPLHF.

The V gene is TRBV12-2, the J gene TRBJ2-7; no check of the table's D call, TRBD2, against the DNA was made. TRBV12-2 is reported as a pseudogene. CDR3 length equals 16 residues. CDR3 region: CASRSSYVVGINEQYF. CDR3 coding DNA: TGTGCAAGTCGCTCGAGCTACGTTGTCGGGATAAACGAGCAGTACTTC.

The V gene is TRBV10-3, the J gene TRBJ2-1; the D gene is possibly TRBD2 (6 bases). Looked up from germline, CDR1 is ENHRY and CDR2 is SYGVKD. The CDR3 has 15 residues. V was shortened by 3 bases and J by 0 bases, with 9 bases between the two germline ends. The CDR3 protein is CAISEGGASYNEQFF. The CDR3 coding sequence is TGTGCCATCAGTGAAGGCGGGGCCTCCTACAATGAGCAGTTCTTC.